This T cell receptor beta chain was found in a study of blood T cell repertoires in COVID-19. The CDR3 totals 15 residues. Losses at the gene ends were 0 bases for V and 8 bases for J; bases not matched to a gene: 7. Germline CDR1 is SQVTM and CDR2 is ANQGSEA. TCRdb's copy holds only in-frame clones and misses some; the assay was immunoSEQ multiplex PCR. The sample shows 65,000 to 75,000 clones, about four fifths of them seen only once. The TCR was taken from a human donor in a cohort sampled during active COVID-19. The material sequenced was peripheral blood. V and J are TRBV29-1 and TRBJ1-4, with 9 bases fitting TRBD1. CDR3 residues: CSVEEPVDRGEKLFF. The CDR3 bases are TGCAGCGTTGAAGAGCCCGTAGACAGGGGGGAAAAACTGTTTTTT.